Listed here is a single T cell receptor beta chain. Generated by immunoSEQ multiplex PCR, the TCRdb table keeps only in-frame clones and is missing some. The data contain about 67,000 clones, about nine tenths of them seen just once; the ten biggest clones take up about 1.5%. V lost 3 bases and J lost 4; bases outside the gene matches: 10. Germline V gives CDR1 SGDLS, CDR2 YYNGEE. The CDR3 spans 17 residues. The sample belongs to a study of T cell changes during pregnancy in multiple sclerosis. Specimen: peripheral blood, collected in the second trimester of pregnancy. This sequence originates from a female donor with multiple sclerosis, enrolled in a pregnancy study. The rearrangement joins TRBV9 to TRBJ1-1, with 12 bases lining up with TRBD1. CDR3 protein: CASSAGGTGGSVTEAFF. CDR3 coding DNA: TGTGCCAGCAGCGCAGGGGGGACAGGGGGCTCTGTCACTGAAGCTTTCTTT.